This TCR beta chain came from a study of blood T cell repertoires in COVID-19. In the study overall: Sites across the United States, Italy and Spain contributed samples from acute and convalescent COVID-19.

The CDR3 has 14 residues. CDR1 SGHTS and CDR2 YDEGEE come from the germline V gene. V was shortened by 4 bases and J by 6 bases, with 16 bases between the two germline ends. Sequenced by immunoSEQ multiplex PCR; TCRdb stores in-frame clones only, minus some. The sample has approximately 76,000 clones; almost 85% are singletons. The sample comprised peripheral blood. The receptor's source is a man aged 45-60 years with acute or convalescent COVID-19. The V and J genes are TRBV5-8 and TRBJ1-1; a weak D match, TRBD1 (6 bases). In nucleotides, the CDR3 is TGTGCCAGCAGCGTCTGGGGGCAAGGCCCTGAAGCTTTCTTT. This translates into CASSVWGQGPEAFF.